The T cell receptor (beta chain) under discussion was sequenced for a study of T-cell memory formation after mild COVID-19. In the study overall: TCR clusters were mostly donor specific. General study points: A second wave expanding day 15 to 37 was CD4+-biased; contracting clones were balanced. CD4+ clones that contracted lay mainly in CM and EM; CD8+ ones lay in EMRA. Cross-reactive memory appears to have joined, as suggested by some responding clones showing up in pre-infection memory.

CDR1 and CDR2 (germline): SGHVS, FNYEAQ. V shed 5 bases and J shed 5 bases, with 15 bases lying between them. This CDR3 region has 14 residues. TCRdb re-called the 5' RACE reads through MiXCR, storing one row per CDR3 protein. The table has 530,000 or so distinct CDR3 sequences, about 18% seen once. As for this clonotype: Its antigen remains unidentified.

What was sequenced was PBMCs or a T cell subset sorted from them (not recorded which). The chain couples TRBV7-6 to TRBJ2-5; D gene ambiguous. This sequence originates from an adult woman who had mild COVID-19 (a few samples of this study predate the infection). Cell type and time point are not known. The CDR3, as DNA: TGTGCCAGCAGCCAAATAGAAGGTCTTGAGACCCAGTACTTC. This encodes CASSQIEGLETQYF. Full variable domain (remainder filled in from reference TRBV7-6 and TRBJ2-5): GAGVSQSPRYKVTKRGQDVALRCDPISGHVSLYWYRQALGQGPEFLTYFNYEAQQDKSGLPNDRFSAERPEGSISTLTIQRTEQRDSAMYRCASSQIEGLETQYFGPGTRLLVL.